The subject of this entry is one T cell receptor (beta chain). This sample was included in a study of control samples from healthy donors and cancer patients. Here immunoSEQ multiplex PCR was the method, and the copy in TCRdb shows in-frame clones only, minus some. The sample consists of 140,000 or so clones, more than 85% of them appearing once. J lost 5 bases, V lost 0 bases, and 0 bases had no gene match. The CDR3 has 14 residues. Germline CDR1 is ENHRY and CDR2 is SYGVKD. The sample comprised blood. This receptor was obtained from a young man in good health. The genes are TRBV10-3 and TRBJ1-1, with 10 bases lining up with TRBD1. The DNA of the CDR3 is TGTGCCATCAGTGAGTCGGACAGGGGGACTGAAGCTTTCTTT. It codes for CAISESDRGTEAFF.